This entry lists 21 T cell receptor beta chains sequenced from one sample in a study of blood T cell repertoires in COVID-19 (dated by TCRdb to between 2020 and 2021). The method behind the library was the immunoSEQ multiplex PCR assay. Imported from immuneACCESS, the table was reduced by TCRdb to in-frame sequences with V and J called. These copies leave out some clones; in studies compared against another copy, an unresolved V gene accounts for under half, and the cause of the remainder is not known. In all, the sample holds 55,000 to 75,000 clones, and around 83% of those were seen once. The ten largest account for 3.5% to 5% of the sample. The sequencing input was peripheral blood. Receptors originate from a man aged 50 to 60 with acute or convalescent COVID-19.

This rearrangement joins TRBV12-3 or TRBV12-4 to TRBJ1-1, with a weak D call TRBD1 (5 bases). Trimming took off 6 bases at V and 10 bases at J, with 15 bases between the two ends. There are 12 residues in the CDR3. The CDR3 coding sequence is TGTGCCAGCAGCCCTCAGGGTTTGCGAGCTTTCTTT. Encoded protein: CASSPQGLRAFF.

This rearrangement joins TRBV19 to TRBJ1-5, with 7 positions matching TRBD1. From germline, CDR1 is LNHDA and CDR2 SQIVND (reference sequence). V shed 5 bases and J 7 bases; nucleotides not matched to a gene: 5. The CDR3 extends over 13 amino acids. CDR3 sequence: CASSWSGGQPQHF. Here the CDR3 DNA reads TGTGCCAGTAGTTGGTCAGGGGGACAGCCCCAGCATTTT.

The chain combines TRBV7-9 with TRBJ1-5, with a tentative D call TRBD1 (5 bases). CDR1 and CDR2 (germline): SEHNR, FQNEAQ (reference sequence). Deletions cut 1 base from V and 3 bases from J, with 13 bases between. CDR3 length: 16 amino acids. In DNA form, the CDR3 reads TGTGCCAGCAGCTTAGTTGGAGGGGTAAACAATCAGCCCCAGCATTTT. Amino acid sequence: CASSLVGGVNNQPQHF. Combining the CDR3 with reference TRBV7-9 and TRBJ1-5 gives the whole variable domain DTGVSQNPRHKITKRGQNVTFRCDPISEHNRLYWYRQTLGQGPEFLTYFQNEAQLEKSRLLSDRFSAERPKGSFSTLEIQRTEQGDSAMYLCASSLVGGVNNQPQHFGDGTRLSIL.

This chain uses TRBV5-1 with TRBJ2-1; a possible D gene is TRBD1 (5 bases). In germline, CDR1 is SGHRS, CDR2 YFSETQ. The CDR3 consists of 14 residues. Trimming took off 4 bases at V and 6 bases at J, with 14 bases between the two ends. The CDR3 bases are TGCGCCAGCAGCGCTCAGGGTGTAGGCAATGAGCAGTTCTTC. Its protein product is CASSAQGVGNEQFF.

The rearrangement joins TRBV4-2 to TRBJ2-5; 14 nucleotides line up with TRBD2. The CDR3 spans 15 residues. CDR1 is LGHNA, CDR2 YNFKEQ, per germline. J gave up 5 bases and V 4 bases, and 3 bases lay outside the gene matches. CDR3 DNA: TGTGCCAGCAGCCCCCGACTAGCGGGAGGGGAGACCCAGTACTTC. Its translation is CASSPRLAGGETQYF.

This sequence joins TRBV27 and TRBJ2-1, with a possible D match to TRBD2 (6 bases). Trimming took 0 bases from V and 4 from J, leaving 10 bases between them. The CDR3 extends over 15 amino acids. Germline V gene lookup returns CDR1 MNHEY and CDR2 SMNVEV (reference sequence). The CDR3 nucleotides read TGTGCCAGCAGTTTATCTATGGGGGGTTACAATGAGCAGTTCTTC. Translation: CASSLSMGGYNEQFF.

This clone appeared once. The V and J genes are TRBV11-3 and TRBJ2-1; 8 bases are a match to TRBD2. CDR1 and CDR2 from the germline V gene are SGHNT and YENEEA. The CDR3 runs to 13 residues. J was trimmed by 9 bases and V by 1 base; bases with no gene match: 2. The CDR3 is CASSLVREVEQFF. The CDR3 nucleotides read TGTGCCAGCAGCTTAGTGCGGGAGGTTGAGCAGTTCTTC.

The rearrangement links TRBV27 to TRBJ2-3, with TRBD2 matching over 7 bases. The CDR3 runs 17 residues. The germline V gene encodes CDR1 MNHEY and CDR2 SMNVEV (reference sequence). V was pared by 6 bases and J by 0 bases, with 12 bases of the junction left unmatched. Here the CDR3 DNA reads TGTGCCAGCAGGTTCTTTGGGGGGGGGACTAGCACAGATACGCAGTATTTT. It translates to CASRFFGGGTSTDTQYF.

In its sample, this clone was seen once. The V gene is TRBV19, the J gene TRBJ1-3; D is uncertain. The CDR3 length is 14 residues. Germline values: CDR1 LNHDA, CDR2 SQIVND (reference sequence). Trimming cost V 7 bases and J 0 bases, with 10 bases left between them. CDR3 sequence: CASNTVYSGNTIYF. The CDR3 region has the DNA TGTGCCAGTAACACAGTCTACTCTGGAAACACCATATATTTT.

The chain employs TRBV5-6 and TRBJ1-2; no definite D call. The CDR3 covers 12 residues. V lost 3 bases and J 7 bases, leaving 10 bases between the germline ends. Germline V lookup: CDR1 SGHDT, CDR2 YYEEEE. CDR3 nucleotides: TGTGCCAGCAGCTCCTACAGTTTTGGCTACACCTTC. Amino acid sequence: CASSSYSFGYTF.

The chain couples TRBV5-8 to TRBJ1-4; 8 bases match TRBD1. The germline V gene has CDR1 SGHTS and CDR2 YDEGEE. V was clipped by 0 bases and J by 8 bases; unmatched bases: 3. CDR3 size: 14 residues. CDR3 loop: CASSLGTGKEKLFF. DNA for the CDR3: TGTGCCAGCAGCTTGGGGACAGGGAAGGAAAAACTGTTTTTT.

The chain uses TRBV27 and TRBJ2-1, with 7 bases matching TRBD2. After removal of 5 bases from V and 4 bases from J, the junction contained 5 bases not matched to a gene. Per germline, CDR1 MNHEY and CDR2 SMNVEV (reference sequence). The length of the CDR3 is 14 residues. CDR3 sequence (DNA): TGTGCCAGCAGTGGGCTAGCGGATTACAATGAGCAGTTCTTC. Translating it yields CASSGLADYNEQFF.

This clone was recorded once. V is TRBV7-3 and J is TRBJ2-6; 8 positions agree with TRBD2. Germline-derived CDR1 and CDR2 are SGHTA and FQGTGA. Trimming removed 6 bases from V and 4 bases from J; junction bases left unmatched: 5. The CDR3 runs to 15 residues. CDR3 in amino acids: CASRPGGAGANVLTF. The CDR3 region has the DNA TGTGCCAGCAGACCCGGGGGGGCCGGGGCCAACGTCCTGACTTTC.

This chain uses TRBV5-4 with TRBJ2-7; 7 nucleotides match TRBD2. This CDR3 is 13 amino acids long. With V trimmed by 0 bases and J by 5 bases, 2 bases remained unmatched. Per germline, CDR1 SGHNT and CDR2 YYREEE (reference sequence). CDR3 bases: TGTGCCAGCAGCTTGGGGCTAGCGGACGAGCAGTACTTC. Protein sequence: CASSLGLADEQYF.

The chain carries TRBV5-6 and TRBJ1-3; possible D gene TRBD1, 5 bases. V lost 4 bases to trimming and J lost 8 bases, with 13 bases between them. The germline gives CDR1 SGHDT, CDR2 YYEEEE. The CDR3 length is 13 residues. CDR3 nucleotides: TGTGCCAGCAGCCTCGGGGGGTTGGACACCATATATTTT. Amino acid sequence: CASSLGGLDTIYF.

The rearrangement uses TRBV11-2 and TRBJ1-1, with 8 nucleotides matching TRBD1. J was trimmed by 5 bases and V by 6 bases; bases with no gene match: 8. Germline CDR1 and CDR2: SGHAT and FQNNGV. The CDR3 is made up of 14 amino acids. The CDR3 nucleotides are TGTGCCAGCAGTTACGGACAGGGTTGGACTGAAGCTTTCTTT. As protein: CASSYGQGWTEAFF. Combining the CDR3 with reference TRBV11-2 and TRBJ1-1 gives the whole variable domain EAGVAQSPRYKIIEKRQSVAFWCNPISGHATLYWYQQILGQGPKLLIQFQNNGVVDDSQLPKDRFSAERLKGVDSTLKIQPAKLEDSAVYLCASSYGQGWTEAFFGQGTRLTVV.

This chain links TRBV7-8 with TRBJ2-1; D is undetermined. V lost 2 bases, J lost 8 bases, and 10 bases lay in between. CDR3 size: 13 residues. The germline V gene encodes CDR1 SGHVS and CDR2 FQNEAQ. The chain's CDR3 is CASSLMWAYEQFF. CDR3 nucleotide sequence: TGTGCCAGCAGCTTAATGTGGGCTTATGAGCAGTTCTTC.

In this sample, this clone turned up once. This chain uses TRBV10-3 with TRBJ2-1; D possibly corresponds to TRBD1 (6 bases). CDR3 length equals 15 residues. Germline loops: CDR1 ENHRY, CDR2 SYGVKD. Deletions cut 2 bases from V and 1 base from J, with 9 bases between. CDR3 in amino acids: CAISERGMSYNEQFF. The DNA for the CDR3 is TGTGCCATCAGTGAGAGGGGGATGTCCTACAATGAGCAGTTCTTC.

This sequence joins TRBV9 and TRBJ1-1; D may be TRBD1 (6 bases). The ends were cut back, 4 bases at V and 0 bases at J, with 10 bases in the middle. Germline V gene data show CDR1 as SGDLS and CDR2 as YYNGEE. This CDR3 is built from 14 residues. Here the CDR3 reads CASSSQGLNTEAFF. Written as DNA, the CDR3 is TGTGCCAGCAGCTCACAGGGACTGAACACTGAAGCTTTCTTT.

The genes are TRBV4-1 and TRBJ2-3; 8 bases line up with TRBD2. Germline CDR1 is MGHRA and CDR2 is YSYEKL. After removal of 1 base from V and 4 bases from J, the junction contained 13 bases not matched to a gene. The CDR3 totals 18 residues. The CDR3 reads CASSQVQAGGGWADTQYF. The DNA of the CDR3 is TGCGCCAGCAGCCAAGTTCAAGCTGGCGGGGGGTGGGCAGATACGCAGTATTTT.

The chain uses TRBV10-3 and TRBJ2-1; possibly TRBD2 for D (5 bases). V lost 10 bases and J lost 5, with 18 bases in between. The CDR3 covers 14 residues. Looked up from germline, CDR1 is ENHRY and CDR2 is SYGVKD. CDR3: CASDRSGTDNEQFF. The CDR3 DNA reads as TGTGCCAGCGACCGGAGCGGCACTGACAATGAGCAGTTCTTC.